A single count supports the clone carrying this T cell receptor beta chain. From germline, CDR1 is SGHAT and CDR2 FQNNGV. CDR3 length: 13 amino acids. Trimming took off 5 bases at V and 11 bases at J, with 19 bases between the two ends. Repertoires were generated with immunoSEQ multiplex PCR, while TCRdb's copy carries only in-frame clones and drops some. The sample carries 15,000 to 20,000 clones, 70% to 90% recorded once. This entry belongs to a study of blood T cell repertoires in COVID-19. The clonotype originates from a human donor in a cohort sampled during active COVID-19. The V call is TRBV11-2, the J call TRBJ2-7, with TRBD2 as a possible D gene (5 bases). Sequencing input: peripheral blood. The CDR3 DNA reads TGTGCCAGCAGCCCACAGCGGCACCCCGTTAAGTACTTC. Amino acid sequence: CASSPQRHPVKYF.